Each of the 29 T cell receptor beta chains below was sequenced from the same sample in a study of molecular identifiers for immune sequencing clone quantification. TCRdb re-called the PCR reads through MiXCR, storing one row per CDR3 protein. Among around 65,000 distinct CDR3 sequences, under 20% were seen once, and the ten largest hold 1.4% to 1.5%. Sequenced input: naive CD8+ T cells from blood, with Jurkat cell RNA spiked in. Documented subset: FACS-sorted CD8+CD4-CCR7+CD45RA+ naive T cells. The receptors were sampled from a human donor in good health. Some libraries in this study had Jurkat cell RNA spiked in.

In its sample, this clonotype was seen many times. As DNA, the CDR3 is TGTGCCAGCAGCTTAGGACTTATAGCGGGAGTTGGAGATACGCAGTATTTT. Its protein product is CASSLGLIAGVGDTQYF. The chain links TRBV7-2 to TRBJ2-3; 9 bases line up with TRBD2. Germline CDR1 reads SGHTA; CDR2 reads FQGNSA. CDR3 size: 17 residues. V was clipped by 1 base and J by 5 bases; unmatched bases: 10.

The genes are TRBV7-6 and TRBJ2-3, with D possibly TRBD2 on 5 matching bases. The CDR3 has 15 residues. Germline lookup yields CDR1 SGHVS and CDR2 FNYEAQ. The V gene lost 1 base and the J gene lost 4 bases, with 12 bases spanning the gap. The CDR3 DNA reads TGTGCCAGCAGCTTAGTTCCGGACGGGGCAGATACGCAGTATTTT. Encoded protein: CASSLVPDGADTQYF.

This clonotype appeared many times. The CDR3 loop is CASSLGDRLPYEQYF. CDR3 nucleotide sequence: TGTGCCAGCAGCTTAGGGGACAGATTACCCTACGAGCAGTACTTC. The chain joins TRBV7-6 to TRBJ2-7; 7 bases fit TRBD1. Germline CDR1 SGHVS, CDR2 FNYEAQ. V trimming: 1 base; J trimming: 2 bases; junction bases outside the gene matches: 5. The CDR3 covers 15 residues. Supplemented by reference TRBV7-6 and TRBJ2-7, the full variable domain reads GAGVSQSPRYKVTKRGQDVALRCDPISGHVSLYWYRQALGQGPEFLTYFNYEAQQDKSGLPNDRFSAERPEGSISTLTIQRTEQRDSAMYRCASSLGDRLPYEQYFGPGTRLTVT.

This clonotype was recorded at least ten times. The V call is TRBV6-2 or TRBV6-3, the J call TRBJ1-5, with 9 positions matching TRBD1. The CDR3 is made up of 14 amino acids. Germline values: CDR1 MNHEY, CDR2 SVGEGT. V lost 10 bases to trimming and J lost 6 bases; unmatched junction nucleotides: 10. The chain's CDR3 is CATNPTGGGQPQHF. The DNA of the CDR3 is TGTGCCACCAACCCGACAGGGGGTGGTCAGCCCCAGCATTTT.

The V call is TRBV13, the J call TRBJ1-4; 7 nucleotides match TRBD1. V shed 1 base, J shed 8 bases, and the junction held 7 bases outside the gene matches. From germline, CDR1 is PRHDT and CDR2 FYEKMQ (reference sequence). The CDR3 length is 15 residues. CDR3 protein: CASSLVAGGTEKLFF. The CDR3 DNA follows: TGTGCCAGCAGCTTAGTGGCAGGGGGAACAGAAAAACTGTTTTTT.

In its sample, this clonotype was seen many times. The chain links TRBV6-2 or TRBV6-3 to TRBJ2-7, with D uncertain. Trimming pared 2 bases from V and 3 bases from J, leaving 14 bases between. The germline V gene encodes CDR1 MNHEY and CDR2 SVGEGT. CDR3 size: 15 residues. The CDR3, as DNA: TGTGCCAGCAGTTACGGCCTGAGGTCGAACTACGAGCAGTACTTC. Protein: CASSYGLRSNYEQYF.

The table lists this clonotype with many counts. The J gene is TRBJ1-1, the V gene TRBV6-2 or TRBV6-3; TRBD1 matches 9 bases. Germline CDR1 reads MNHEY; CDR2 reads SVGEGT. CDR3 length: 16 residues. V lost 5 bases and J lost 0; bases outside the gene matches: 7. The DNA for the CDR3 is TGTGCCAGCAGTCAATGGACAGGGGCAATGAACACTGAAGCTTTCTTT. Amino acid sequence: CASSQWTGAMNTEAFF.

With respect to this clonotype: A clone one base away is much larger, so this may be a read error. The chain couples TRBV5-1 to TRBJ2-7, with D possibly being TRBD1 (5 bases). This CDR3 region has 15 residues. Trimming left V 5 bases short and J 5 bases short, with 20 bases between. Germline lookup yields CDR1 SGHRS and CDR2 YFSETQ. The CDR3 here is CASSSQGYGSHEQYF. CDR3 in DNA: TGCGCCAGCAGTTCGCAGGGCTACGGTTCCCACGAGCAGTACTTC.

The sample holds many counts of this clonotype. The J gene is TRBJ2-1, the V gene TRBV7-9, with a tentative D call TRBD2 (6 bases). The CDR3 has 13 amino acids. Trimming stripped 5 bases from V and 4 bases from J, with 9 bases between. Per germline, CDR1 SEHNR and CDR2 FQNEAQ (reference sequence). CDR3 coding DNA: TGTGCCAGCAGCGCGGGACTGTACAATGAGCAGTTCTTC. It encodes CASSAGLYNEQFF. Filled out from reference TRBV7-9 and TRBJ2-1, the complete variable domain reads DTGVSQNPRHKITKRGQNVTFRCDPISEHNRLYWYRQTLGQGPEFLTYFQNEAQLEKSRLLSDRFSAERPKGSFSTLEIQRTEQGDSAMYLCASSAGLYNEQFFGPGTRLTVL.

This clonotype was counted ten times or more. The J gene is TRBJ2-1, the V gene TRBV4-1, with 9 nucleotides matching TRBD1. Trimming removed 5 bases from V and 10 bases from J; junction bases left unmatched: 9. The CDR3 contains 14 residues. Germline assignment: CDR1 MGHRA and CDR2 YSYEKL. CDR3 bases: TGCGCCAGCAGCGCCGGGACAGGGATAGGGGAGCAGTTCTTC. Protein sequence: CASSAGTGIGEQFF.

Remarks on this clonotype: This may be a read error, as it is one base from a much larger clone. This chain links TRBV27 with TRBJ2-1; 7 bases are shared with TRBD1. The CDR3 loop spans 17 amino acids. Germline V gene sequence: CDR1 MNHEY, CDR2 SMNVEV (reference sequence). With V trimmed by 8 bases and J by 2 bases, 15 bases remained unmatched. The CDR3 sequence is CASGSADRDRAYNEQFF. CDR3 nucleotide sequence: TGTGCCAGCGGTTCCGCGGACCGGGACAGAGCCTACAATGAGCAGTTCTTC.

This clonotype was picked up many times. CDR3 in amino acids: CASSVGWTEDGELFF. The CDR3 DNA is TGTGCCAGCAGCGTAGGGTGGACCGAAGATGGGGAGCTGTTTTTT. The V call is TRBV9, the J call TRBJ2-2; D ambiguous. The CDR3 totals 15 residues. The V gene's germline CDR1 is SGDLS and CDR2 YYNGEE. V was shortened by 0 bases and J by 8 bases, with 14 bases between the two germline ends.

V gene TRBV20-1 combines with J gene TRBJ1-2; possibly TRBD1 for D (5 bases). CDR1 is DFQATT, CDR2 SNEGSKA, per germline (reference sequence). The V end was cut by 6 bases, the J end by 0 bases, with 20 bases between. The CDR3 runs to 16 residues. The CDR3 region is CSATSFREQANYGYTF. CDR3 sequence (DNA): TGCAGTGCAACCTCTTTCCGGGAACAGGCTAACTATGGCTACACCTTC.

Concerning this clonotype itself: A much more abundant neighbour one base away suggests this may be a read error. The chain links TRBV11-2 to TRBJ2-3, with D possibly being TRBD1 (5 bases). The DNA end is more similar to TRBJ1-5, so the J call may be wrong. This CDR3 region has 12 residues. In germline, CDR1 is SGHAT, CDR2 FQNNGV. The CDR3: CATSGGTDTQHF. The CDR3 coding sequence is TGTGCCACAAGCGGGGGTACAGATACGCAGCATTTT.

In its sample, this clonotype was seen many times. The CDR3 is CSATEGTEAFF. The CDR3 DNA is TGCAGTGCTACCGAGGGCACTGAAGCTTTCTTT. The rearrangement links TRBV20-1 to TRBJ1-1, with D hard to call. The germline V and J ends were trimmed by 4 bases and 4 bases, with 7 bases remaining between them. The CDR3 is 11 residues long. The germline CDR1 and CDR2 sequences are DFQATT and SNEGSKA (reference sequence).

This clonotype was picked up one time. Possible read error: a much larger clone is one base away. The V call is TRBV27, the J call TRBJ2-7; D possibly matches TRBD1 or TRBD2 (5 bases each). Germline CDR1 reads MNHEY; CDR2 reads SMNVEV (reference sequence). Between the trimmed V and J ends, which lost 2 bases and 6 bases, there was a span of 20 bases. This CDR3 comprises 16 residues. The chain's CDR3 is CASSLTGPGAGREQYF. DNA for the CDR3: TGTGCCAGCAGTTTAACGGGCCCCGGGGCAGGGCGCGAGCAGTACTTC.

Worth noting for this clonotype: Being one base from a much bigger clone, this may be a read error. The chain links TRBV2 to TRBJ2-7, with D hard to call. The CDR3 totals 13 residues. In germline, CDR1 is SNHLY, CDR2 FYNNEI. The CDR3 DNA follows: TGTGCCGGCAGGTCCCAAGGGTTATACGAGCAGTACTTC. Translation: CAGRSQGLYEQYF.

Many counts were recorded for this clonotype. V gene TRBV11-3 combines with J gene TRBJ2-2; 7 nucleotides match TRBD2. This CDR3 is built from 17 residues. V lost 1 base to trimming and J lost 4 bases; unmatched junction nucleotides: 9. CDR1 SGHNT and CDR2 YENEEA come from the germline V gene. The CDR3 sequence is CASSLVSGSEPTGELFF. CDR3 coding DNA: TGTGCCAGCAGCTTAGTTAGCGGGTCCGAACCCACCGGGGAGCTGTTTTTT.

This clonotype was found many times. The chain recombines TRBV10-3 with TRBJ1-5; D is perhaps TRBD1 (6 bases). From germline, CDR1 is ENHRY and CDR2 SYGVKD. This CDR3 comprises 15 residues. With 0 bases removed from V and 5 bases from J, the gap between germline ends came to 11 bases. The CDR3 DNA is TGTGCCATCAGTGAGTCGCTGGGACAAGATCAGCCCCAGCATTTT. This translates into CAISESLGQDQPQHF.

On this clonotype itself: It may be a read error: a sequence one base away is much more abundant. The V call is TRBV4-2, the J call TRBJ2-1; D gene ambiguous. This CDR3 spans 14 amino acids. The germline V gene has CDR1 LGHNA and CDR2 YNFKEQ. The chain's CDR3 is CASGQEGTGNEQFF. The DNA of the CDR3 is TGTGCCAGCGGCCAAGAAGGTACCGGTAATGAGCAGTTCTTC.

This clonotype was counted ten times or more. V is TRBV12-3 or TRBV12-4 and J is TRBJ2-1; 8 nucleotides match TRBD2. Germline trimming cut 8 bases from V and 4 bases from J; bases unmatched to any gene: 10. The CDR3 covers 15 residues. The CDR3 is CASAPVAGKYNEQFF. In DNA form, the CDR3 reads TGTGCCAGCGCTCCAGTAGCGGGGAAATACAATGAGCAGTTCTTC.

The chain carries TRBV27 and TRBJ2-2, with TRBD2 as a possible D gene (5 bases). The CDR3 totals 13 residues. V lost 3 bases and J 5 bases, leaving 7 bases between the germline ends. Looked up from germline, CDR1 is MNHEY and CDR2 is SMNVEV (reference sequence). The CDR3 loop reads CASSLDWTGELFF. The CDR3 DNA reads TGTGCCAGCAGTTTGGACTGGACCGGGGAGCTGTTTTTT.

This clonotype showed up many times. The chain couples TRBV24-1 to TRBJ2-1; D unresolved. The ends were cut back, 8 bases at V and 0 bases at J, with 10 bases in the middle. The V gene's germline CDR1 is KGHDR and CDR2 SFDVKD. The CDR3 contains 14 residues. CDR3 DNA sequence: TGTGCCACCACAAATCCTAGCTCCTACAATGAGCAGTTCTTC. As protein: CATTNPSSYNEQFF.

This clonotype turned up a few times. The chain links TRBV20-1 to TRBJ2-1; 8 nucleotides line up with TRBD2. Germline V CDR1 and CDR2: DFQATT, SNEGSKA (reference sequence). The CDR3 loop spans 14 amino acids. V was clipped by 8 bases and J by 8 bases; unmatched bases: 14. This CDR3 is CSFAPGLVFDEQFF. CDR3 DNA: TGCAGTTTCGCTCCGGGACTAGTTTTCGATGAGCAGTTCTTC.

This clonotype has ten or more counts. The chain carries TRBV20-1 and TRBJ2-7, with TRBD2 matching over 9 bases. This CDR3 is built from 14 residues. Trimming took 5 bases from V and 3 from J; bases not matched to a gene: 8. Per the germline V gene, CDR1 is DFQATT and CDR2 is SNEGSKA (reference sequence). CDR3 sequence reads: CSARLADDIYEQYF. The CDR3 DNA is TGCAGTGCTCGACTAGCGGACGATATCTACGAGCAGTACTTC.

This clonotype was seen at least ten times. V gene TRBV20-1 combines with J gene TRBJ1-5; weak D call: TRBD1 (6 bases). This CDR3 is 17 amino acids long. Per the germline V gene, CDR1 is DFQATT and CDR2 is SNEGSKA (reference sequence). V shed 3 bases and J shed 4 bases, with 22 bases lying between them. CDR3: CSARESPNNRANQPQHF. DNA of the CDR3: TGCAGTGCTAGGGAAAGCCCCAATAACAGGGCAAATCAGCCCCAGCATTTT.

This clonotype showed up many times. The chain employs TRBV5-6 and TRBJ2-3; D gene ambiguous. CDR1 and CDR2 (germline): SGHDT, YYEEEE. This CDR3 comprises 13 residues. V was cut by 1 base and J by 4 bases, with 7 bases left in between. CDR3: CASSLSFPDTQYF. In nucleotides, the CDR3 is TGTGCCAGCAGCTTGTCGTTTCCAGATACGCAGTATTTT.

The chain has TRBV27 and TRBJ2-7; perhaps TRBD2 as D (5 bases). CDR1 and CDR2 (germline): MNHEY, SMNVEV (reference sequence). Trimming took 3 bases from V and 3 from J, leaving 12 bases between them. The CDR3 spans 14 residues. The CDR3 sequence: CASSFSGNHYEQYF. Written as DNA, the CDR3 is TGTGCCAGCAGTTTCAGCGGCAATCACTACGAGCAGTACTTC.

This clonotype was picked up many times. The gene calls are TRBV14 and TRBJ2-3, with 8 bases fitting TRBD1. Trimming cost V 6 bases and J 3 bases; bases outside gene matches: 8. This CDR3 has 15 residues. The germline gives CDR1 SGHDN, CDR2 FVKESK. CDR3 sequence reads: CASSFGTGGTDTQYF. CDR3 in DNA: TGTGCCAGCAGTTTCGGGACAGGCGGGACAGATACGCAGTATTTT.